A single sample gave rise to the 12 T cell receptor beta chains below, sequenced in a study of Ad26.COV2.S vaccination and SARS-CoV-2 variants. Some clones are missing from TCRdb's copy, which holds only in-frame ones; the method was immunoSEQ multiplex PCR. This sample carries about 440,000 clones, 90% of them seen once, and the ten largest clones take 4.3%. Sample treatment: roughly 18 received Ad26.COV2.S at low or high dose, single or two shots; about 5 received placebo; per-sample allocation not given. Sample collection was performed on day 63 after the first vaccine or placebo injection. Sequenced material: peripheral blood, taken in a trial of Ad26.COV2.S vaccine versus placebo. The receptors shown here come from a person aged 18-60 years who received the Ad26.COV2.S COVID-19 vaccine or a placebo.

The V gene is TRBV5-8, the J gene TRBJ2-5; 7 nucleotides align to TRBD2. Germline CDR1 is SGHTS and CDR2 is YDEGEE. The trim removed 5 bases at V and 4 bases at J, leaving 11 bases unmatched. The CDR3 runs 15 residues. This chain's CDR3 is CASSSGTPGGETQYF. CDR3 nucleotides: TGTGCCAGCAGTTCCGGGACCCCGGGGGGAGAGACCCAGTACTTC.

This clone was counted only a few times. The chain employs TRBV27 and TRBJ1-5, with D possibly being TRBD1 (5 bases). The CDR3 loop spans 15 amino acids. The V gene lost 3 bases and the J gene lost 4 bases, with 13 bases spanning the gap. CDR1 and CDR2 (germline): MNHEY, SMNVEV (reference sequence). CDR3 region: CASSFLVGPNQPQHF. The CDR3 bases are TGTGCCAGCAGTTTCTTAGTGGGACCAAATCAGCCCCAGCATTTT.

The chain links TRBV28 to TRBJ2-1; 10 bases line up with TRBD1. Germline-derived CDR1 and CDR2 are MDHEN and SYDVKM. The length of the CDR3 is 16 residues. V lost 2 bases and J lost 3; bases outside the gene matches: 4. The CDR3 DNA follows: TGTGCCAGCAGTTTAGGACAGGGGGTGAACTACAATGAGCAGTTCTTC. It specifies CASSLGQGVNYNEQFF.

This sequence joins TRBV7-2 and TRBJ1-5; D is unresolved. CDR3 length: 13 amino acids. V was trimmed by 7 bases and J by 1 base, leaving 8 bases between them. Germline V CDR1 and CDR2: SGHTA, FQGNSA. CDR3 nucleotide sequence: TGTGCCAGCAATAGCCGGAGCAATCAGCCCCAGCATTTT. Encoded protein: CASNSRSNQPQHF.

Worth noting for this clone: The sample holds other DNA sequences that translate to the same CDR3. The CDR3 reads CASSQAGTGNEKLFF. In DNA form, the CDR3 reads TGCGCCAGCAGCCAAGCCGGGACGGGTAATGAAAAACTGTTTTTT. The chain has TRBV4-1 and TRBJ1-4; a weak D match, TRBD1 (5 bases). V lost 1 base and J 4 bases, leaving 10 bases between the germline ends. The CDR3 spans 15 residues. Germline V gene data show CDR1 as MGHRA and CDR2 as YSYEKL.

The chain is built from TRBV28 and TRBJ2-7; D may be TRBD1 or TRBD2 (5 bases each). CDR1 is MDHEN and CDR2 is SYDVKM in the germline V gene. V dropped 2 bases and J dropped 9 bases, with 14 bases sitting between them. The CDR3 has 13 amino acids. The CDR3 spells CASSLGGHWGQYF. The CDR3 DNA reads TGTGCCAGCAGTTTAGGGGGTCATTGGGGGCAGTACTTC.

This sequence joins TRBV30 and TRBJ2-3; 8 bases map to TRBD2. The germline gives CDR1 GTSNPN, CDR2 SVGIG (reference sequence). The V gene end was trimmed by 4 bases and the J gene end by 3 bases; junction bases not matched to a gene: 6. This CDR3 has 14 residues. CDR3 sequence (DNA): TGTGCCTGGAATATAGCGGGACCAACAGATACGCAGTATTTT. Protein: CAWNIAGPTDTQYF.

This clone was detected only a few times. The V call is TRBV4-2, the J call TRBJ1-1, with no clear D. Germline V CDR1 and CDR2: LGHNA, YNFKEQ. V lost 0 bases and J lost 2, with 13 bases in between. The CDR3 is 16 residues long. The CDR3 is CASSQDLNGGNTEAFF. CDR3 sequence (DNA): TGTGCCAGCAGCCAAGACTTAAATGGAGGAAACACTGAAGCTTTCTTT.

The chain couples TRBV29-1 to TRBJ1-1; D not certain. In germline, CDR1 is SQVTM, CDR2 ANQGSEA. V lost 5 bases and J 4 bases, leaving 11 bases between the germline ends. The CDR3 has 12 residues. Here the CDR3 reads CSVFPSGTEAFF. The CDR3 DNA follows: TGCAGCGTTTTCCCGTCGGGCACTGAAGCTTTCTTT.

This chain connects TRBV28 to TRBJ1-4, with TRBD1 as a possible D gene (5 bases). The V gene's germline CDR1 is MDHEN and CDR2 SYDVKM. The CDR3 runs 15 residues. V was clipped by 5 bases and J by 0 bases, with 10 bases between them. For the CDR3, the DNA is TGTGCCAGCAGTCGGACATCTGCAACTAATGAAAAACTGTTTTTT. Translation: CASSRTSATNEKLFF.

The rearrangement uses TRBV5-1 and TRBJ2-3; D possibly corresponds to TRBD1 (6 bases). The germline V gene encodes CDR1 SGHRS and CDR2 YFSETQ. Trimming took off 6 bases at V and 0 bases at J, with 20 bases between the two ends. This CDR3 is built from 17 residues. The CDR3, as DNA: TGCGCCAGCACCAAGCAGGGGAGTAGAGTTAGCACAGATACGCAGTATTTT. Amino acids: CASTKQGSRVSTDTQYF. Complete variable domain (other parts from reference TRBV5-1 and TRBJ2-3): KAGVTQTPRYLIKTRGQQVTLSCSPISGHRSVSWYQQTPGQGLQFLFEYFSETQRNKGNFPGRFSGRQFSNSRSEMNVSTLELGDSALYLCASTKQGSRVSTDTQYFGPGTRLTVL.

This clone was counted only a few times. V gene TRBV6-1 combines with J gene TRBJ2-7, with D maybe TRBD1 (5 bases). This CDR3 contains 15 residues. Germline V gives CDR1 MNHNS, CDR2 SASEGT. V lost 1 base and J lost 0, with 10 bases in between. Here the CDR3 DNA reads TGTGCCAGCAGTGAAGAGGGGTCCGCCTCCTACGAGCAGTACTTC. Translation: CASSEEGSASYEQYF.